This T cell receptor (beta chain) was recorded in a study of T cell responses to AZD1222 COVID-19 vaccine. Assay: immunoSEQ multiplex PCR; the TCRdb copy retains only in-frame clones and omits some. In the table there are about 270,000 clones, 90% to 95% of which are singletons. CDR3 length: 11 amino acids. The V gene's germline CDR1 is SGHVS and CDR2 FQNEAQ. V was shortened by 6 bases and J by 6 bases, with 5 bases between the two germline ends. Regarding this clone: Its antigen remains unknown.

Findings and caveats of the study: Spike-wide vaccine-associated CD4 TCRs dominated at 160-218 and 743-854. Most donors were white British and more were female, and clonal diversity was possibly underestimated. The peak T cell response came first, and repertoires were sampled only after it.

This clonotype originated in an adult who received the AZD1222 COVID-19 vaccine. V usage is TRBV7-8 and J usage is TRBJ2-2; D remains unclear. The specimen was peripheral blood, collected 28 days after the second AZD1222 dose. Here the CDR3 reads CASRESGELFF. DNA of the CDR3: TGTGCCAGCAGAGAGTCCGGGGAGCTGTTTTTT.